This T cell receptor beta chain originates from a study of T cell responses to AZD1222 COVID-19 vaccine. Overall study context: Second doses at about 4 or about 12 weeks were pooled.

Sequenced by immunoSEQ multiplex PCR; TCRdb stores in-frame clones only, minus some. The top ten clones hold around 4.3% of a sample with about 120,000 clones, roughly nine tenths of them seen once. Notes on the study in general: The donor cohort was predominantly white British with a female majority, and clonal diversity may have been underestimated. Along spike, vaccine-associated CD4 TCRs were found throughout, with dominance at 160-218 and 743-854. Breadth and depth of Spike-specific TCRs rose after two AZD1222 doses.

V was clipped by 4 bases and J by 0 bases, with 14 bases between them. Germline V gives CDR1 SGHNT, CDR2 YYREEE (reference sequence). This CDR3 spans 17 amino acids. About this clone itself: Its specificity is not known.

The chain uses TRBV5-4 and TRBJ1-6, with D perhaps matching TRBD1 (6 bases). This sample comprised peripheral blood, obtained on day 0 of AZD1222 vaccination. This receptor was obtained from an adult in good health. The CDR3 sequence is CASSNNRERSYNSPLHF. Here the CDR3 DNA reads TGTGCCAGCAGCAACAACAGGGAACGCTCCTATAATTCACCCCTCCACTTT.